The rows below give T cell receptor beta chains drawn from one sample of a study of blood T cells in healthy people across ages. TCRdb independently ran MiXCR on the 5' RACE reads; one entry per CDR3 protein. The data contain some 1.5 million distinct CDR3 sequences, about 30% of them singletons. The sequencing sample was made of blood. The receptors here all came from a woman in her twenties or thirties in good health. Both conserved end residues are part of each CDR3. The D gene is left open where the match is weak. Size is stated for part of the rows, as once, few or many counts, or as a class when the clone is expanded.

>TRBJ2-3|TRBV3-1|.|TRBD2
CASSPPPGTTYTDTQYF
TGTGCCAGCAGCCCCCCCCCCGGGACTACATACACAGATACGCAGTATTTT
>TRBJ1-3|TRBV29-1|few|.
CSAKMDSSGNTIYF
TGCAGCGCCAAAATGGACAGCTCTGGAAACACCATATATTTT
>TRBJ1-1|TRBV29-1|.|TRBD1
CSVPRKTGMNTEAFF
TGCAGCGTGCCCAGGAAGACAGGGATGAACACTGAAGCTTTCTTT
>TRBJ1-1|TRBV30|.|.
CAWSTHGSNTEAFF
TGTGCCTGGAGTACCCACGGATCGAACACTGAAGCTTTCTTT
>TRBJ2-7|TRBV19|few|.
CASSIPPGEQYF
TGTGCCAGTAGTATACCCCCGGGCGAGCAGTACTTC
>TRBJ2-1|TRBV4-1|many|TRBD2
CASSSPGGGNEQFF
TGCGCCAGCAGCTCACCGGGAGGCGGTAATGAGCAGTTCTTC
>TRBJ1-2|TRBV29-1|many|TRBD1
CSVESGQMIYGYTF
TGCAGCGTTGAATCGGGACAGATGATTTATGGCTACACCTTC
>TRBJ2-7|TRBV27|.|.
CASSLSGAEGWYEQYF
TGTGCCAGCAGTTTGTCGGGGGCGGAGGGGTGGTACGAGCAGTACTTC
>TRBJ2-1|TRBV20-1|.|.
CSARDSLARNEQFF
TGCAGTGCTAGAGACAGCCTAGCCCGAAATGAGCAGTTCTTC
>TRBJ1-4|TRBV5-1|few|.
CASSLDGGSNSNEKLFF
TGCGCCAGCAGCTTGGATGGCGGCTCCAATTCAAATGAAAAACTGTTTTTT
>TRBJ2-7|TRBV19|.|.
CASSIGGSSSYEQYF
TGTGCCAGTAGTATAGGGGGCTCCAGCTCCTACGAGCAGTACTTC
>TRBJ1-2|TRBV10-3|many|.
CAISELGGSYGYTF
TGTGCCATCAGTGAGTTAGGGGGATCCTATGGCTACACCTTC
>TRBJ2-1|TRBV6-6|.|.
CASSYGGVGDVNVQFF
TGTGCCAGCAGTTACGGTGGGGTGGGGGACGTCAATGTGCAGTTCTTC
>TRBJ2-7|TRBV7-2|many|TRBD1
CASSLQGADEQYF
TGTGCCAGCAGCTTGCAGGGGGCTGACGAGCAGTACTTC
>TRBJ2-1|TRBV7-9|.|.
CASSSATKGLEQFF
TGTGCCAGCAGCTCCGCGACCAAGGGGTTAGAGCAGTTCTTC
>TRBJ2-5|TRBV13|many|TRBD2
CASSIRLAGKETQYF
TGTGCCAGCAGCATAAGACTAGCGGGAAAAGAGACCCAGTACTTC
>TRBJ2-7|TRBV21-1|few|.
CASSFGDVLSSYEQYF
TGTGCCAGCAGCTTCGGGGATGTTCTGAGCTCCTACGAGCAGTACTTC
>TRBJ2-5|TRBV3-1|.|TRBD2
CASSRGPGGAETQYF
TGTGCCAGCAGCCGAGGACCGGGGGGAGCAGAGACCCAGTACTTC
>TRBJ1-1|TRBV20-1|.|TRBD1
CSVKKHGTGGISLSTEAFF
TGCAGTGTTAAAAAACACGGGACAGGGGGTATCTCTTTGTCCACTGAAGCTTTCTTT
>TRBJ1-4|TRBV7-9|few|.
CASSPIGVGDEKLFF
TGTGCCAGCAGCCCTATCGGTGTCGGGGATGAAAAACTGTTTTTT
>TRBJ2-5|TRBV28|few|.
CASSSSGRGHQETQYF
TGTGCCAGCAGTTCATCGGGACGGGGACATCAAGAGACCCAGTACTTC
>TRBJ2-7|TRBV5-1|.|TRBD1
CASSSPGQETYERYF
TGCGCCAGCAGCTCCCCGGGACAGGAAACCTACGAGCGGTACTTC
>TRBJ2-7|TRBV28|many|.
CASRLDSYEQYF
TGTGCCAGCAGGCTGGATTCCTACGAGCAGTACTTC
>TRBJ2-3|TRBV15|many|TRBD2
CATRREGYTDTQYF
TGTGCCACCCGACGGGAGGGGTACACAGATACGCAGTATTTT
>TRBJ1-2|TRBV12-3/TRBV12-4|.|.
CASSSPNEANYGYTF
TGTGCCAGCAGTTCTCCGAATGAGGCTAACTATGGCTACACCTTC
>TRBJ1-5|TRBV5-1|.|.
CASSLDGESNQPQHF
TGCGCCAGCAGCTTGGACGGGGAGAGCAATCAGCCCCAGCATTTT
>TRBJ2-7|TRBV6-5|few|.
CASSPSGGLEQYF
TGTGCCAGCAGTCCCAGCGGCGGCCTGGAGCAGTACTTC
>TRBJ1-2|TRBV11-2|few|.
CASSLDGIRLNYGYTF
TGTGCCAGCAGCTTAGATGGGATCCGACTAAACTATGGCTACACCTTC
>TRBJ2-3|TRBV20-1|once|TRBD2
CSVSGRASDTQYF
TGCAGTGTTAGCGGGAGGGCCTCAGATACGCAGTATTTT
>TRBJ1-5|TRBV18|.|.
CASSPFGNSNQPQHF
TGTGCCAGCTCACCTTTCGGTAATAGCAATCAGCCCCAGCATTTT